This TCR beta chain appears in the sequencing data of a study of CD8+ T cells in alopecia areata. About the research overall: Tofacitinib therapy took 6 to 18 months; 6 months off drug came after. Overall study results and limits: An increase in clonality over normal scalp was evident in lesional scalp, especially alopecia totalis/universalis.

Investigators isolated RNA and reverse transcribed it into cDNA to act as the sequencing template. Only in-frame clones appear in the TCRdb table, and some are missing; sequencing was by immunoSEQ multiplex PCR. This table has 170,000 or so clones, 63% appearing once. Details on this clone: Antigen unknown.

Germline V gene data show CDR1 as SGHNT and CDR2 as YYREEE (reference sequence). The CDR3 is 13 residues long. Trimming cost V 7 bases and J 2 bases; bases outside gene matches: 6. Specimens obtained from alopecia areata patients comprised lesional scalp punch biopsies and peripheral blood. V usage is TRBV5-4 and J usage is TRBJ2-7; TRBD2 matches at 7 bases. The sample was CD4+ T cells sorted from blood, taken at week 0. The receptor was isolated from a human donor with alopecia areata. CDR3 loop: CASGGGPPYEQYF. The CDR3 nucleotides read TGTGCCAGCGGCGGGGGTCCCCCCTACGAGCAGTACTTC. Full variable domain (outside the CDR3, taken from reference TRBV5-4 and TRBJ2-7): ETGVTQSPTHLIKTRGQQVTLRCSSQSGHNTVSWYQQALGQGPQFIFQYYREEENGRGNFPPRFSGLQFPNYSSELNVNALELDDSALYLCASGGGPPYEQYFGPGTRLTVT.